This entry concerns a single TCR beta chain. No antigen is known for it. One junction end disagrees with the germline gene, perhaps due to a read error. TCRdb reprocessed the reads via MiXCR and lists one record per CDR3 protein. In the table there are 450,000 to 550,000 distinct CDR3 sequences, approximately 16% of which are singletons. The data derive from a study of T cell repertoires in cytomegalovirus infection. About the study: Public signatures in TCR beta pointed to CMV infection and matching HLA type.

Looked up from germline, CDR1 is SGHTA and CDR2 is FQGNSA. CDR3 length: 16 residues. Study outcomes and limitations: HLA-C-restricted CMV clonotypes gave the most frequent clonotype in two of eight donors. The study identified carriers of CMV plus the relevant HLA from cumulative public TCR beta family frequency.

Sequencing was done on a sample of CD8+ T cells from PBMCs. This chain connects TRBV7-2 to TRBJ2-1; 10 positions agree with TRBD2. This receptor was identified in a human donor in good health (CMV status not recorded). Some clones in this sample may be carry-over from other donors' samples. CDR3 coding DNA: TGTGCAAGCAGCTTAATACTAGCGGGGCCCTACAATGATCAGTTCTTC. This sequence encodes CASSLILAGPYNDQFF.